Presented here are 18 T cell receptor beta chains from one specimen sequenced in a study of spatial heterogeneity in lung cancer. One entry per CDR3 protein results from TCRdb running MiXCR on the 5' RACE reads. The data contain about 12,000 distinct CDR3 sequences, approximately 6.2% of them singletons. Time point meaning: sample taken at primary tumor resection. Researchers sequenced whole RNA taken from tumor, nontumor lung or frozen PBMC without sorting. The specimen was normal lung tissue next to the tumor, collected at surgery. These receptors originate from a male donor with early-stage non-small cell lung cancer.

Many counts were recorded for this clonotype. The chain carries TRBV6-5 and TRBJ2-7; D not resolved. The CDR3 is 11 residues long. Germline assignment: CDR1 MNHEY and CDR2 SVGAGI. V was trimmed by 7 bases and J by 6 bases, leaving 10 bases between them. The DNA of the CDR3 is TGTGCCAGCACCGACAACTTCGAGCAGTACTTC. The encoded protein is CASTDNFEQYF.

V and J are TRBV5-1 and TRBJ2-3; the D is unclear. The CDR3 consists of 13 residues. The germline CDR1 and CDR2 sequences are SGHRS and YFSETQ. Trimming left V 0 bases short and J 3 bases short, with 5 bases between. The CDR3 DNA follows: TGCGCCAGCAGCTTGGGGGAAACAGATACGCAGTATTTT. Amino acids: CASSLGETDTQYF.

In its sample, this clonotype was seen many times. The genes are TRBV30 and TRBJ1-3; possible D gene TRBD1, 5 bases. The CDR3 runs 14 residues. V lost 0 bases to trimming and J lost 10 bases, with 16 bases between them. CDR1 is GTSNPN and CDR2 is SVGIG in the germline V gene (reference sequence). CDR3 residues: CAWSVKGAPETIYF. In DNA, the CDR3 is TGTGCCTGGAGTGTAAAAGGGGCGCCGGAGACCATATATTTT. The complete variable domain, with remaining parts taken from reference TRBV30 and TRBJ1-3, reads SQTIHQWPATLVQPVGSPLSLECTVEGTSNPNLYWYRQAAGRGLQLLFYSVGIGQISSEVPQNLSASRPQDRQFILSSKKLLLSDSGFYLCAWSVKGAPETIYFGEGSWLTVV.

This clonotype was found many times. CDR3 DNA: TGTGCCAGCAGCTTAACACGGGTCGCCGGACACACGCCCGGCGAGCAGTACTTC. It yields the protein CASSLTRVAGHTPGEQYF. This sequence joins TRBV5-5 and TRBJ2-7, with a weak D call TRBD1 (5 bases). The CDR3 has 18 amino acids. Germline V gene sequence: CDR1 SGHKS, CDR2 YYEKEE (reference sequence). The V end was cut by 2 bases, the J end by 6 bases, with 27 bases between.

This clonotype was picked up many times. The chain employs TRBV5-4 and TRBJ2-7; D is uncertain. Germline lookup yields CDR1 SGHNT and CDR2 YYREEE (reference sequence). This CDR3 region has 14 residues. Trimming cost V 0 bases and J 6 bases, with 13 bases left between them. CDR3 in amino acids: CASSLDGSTIEQYF. DNA for the CDR3: TGTGCCAGCAGCTTGGATGGCAGTACGATCGAGCAGTACTTC. Drawing the rest from reference TRBV5-4 and TRBJ2-7, the complete variable domain is ETGVTQSPTHLIKTRGQQVTLRCSSQSGHNTVSWYQQALGQGPQFIFQYYREEENGRGNFPPRFSGLQFPNYSSELNVNALELDDSALYLCASSLDGSTIEQYFGPGTRLTVT.

This clonotype has ten or more counts. CDR3 protein: CASSSPGQGVYEQYF. The CDR3 DNA sequence: TGTGCCAGCAGTTCACCGGGACAGGGGGTGTACGAGCAGTACTTC. The chain couples TRBV6-5 to TRBJ2-7; 11 positions match TRBD1. Trimming removed 4 bases from V and 4 bases from J; junction bases left unmatched: 6. Germline loops: CDR1 MNHEY, CDR2 SVGAGI. The CDR3 is 15 residues long.

This clonotype was seen many times. The chain has TRBV12-3 or TRBV12-4 and TRBJ2-2; weak D call: TRBD1 (5 bases). V was pared by 3 bases and J by 4 bases, with 18 bases between. The CDR3 length is 17 residues. The CDR3 region has the DNA TGTGCCAGCAGTTTTATGGTCTCAGGGATTAGCACCGGGGAGCTGTTTTTT. Encoded protein: CASSFMVSGISTGELFF.

CDR3 in amino acids: CASSTATGGKGSGELFF. DNA for the CDR3: TGTGCCAGCAGCACCGCGACAGGGGGCAAGGGAAGCGGGGAGCTGTTTTTT. The rearrangement links TRBV7-3 to TRBJ2-2; 10 positions match TRBD1. The CDR3 sequence is 17 residues long. The germline CDR1 and CDR2 sequences are SGHTA and FQGTGA. The ends lost 5 bases at V and 7 bases at J; junction bases unmatched: 13.

This clonotype has a handful of counts. The chain has TRBV20-1 and TRBJ1-2; D not resolved. Looked up from germline, CDR1 is DFQATT and CDR2 is SNEGSKA (reference sequence). Between the trimmed V and J ends, which lost 1 base and 4 bases, there was a span of 10 bases. The length of the CDR3 is 13 residues. The CDR3 nucleotides read TGCAGTGCTAGAGTAGGGCTCAGCTATGGCTACACCTTC. As protein: CSARVGLSYGYTF.

This clonotype was seen repeatedly, ten times or more. The V and J genes are TRBV7-9 and TRBJ2-4; 7 nucleotides align to TRBD2. The CDR3 has 15 residues. The V segment lost 5 bases and the J segment 6 bases; nucleotides outside the gene matches: 10. Germline V gene sequence: CDR1 SEHNR, CDR2 FQNEAQ (reference sequence). The CDR3 loop is CASSRATSSPNIQYF. The CDR3 DNA follows: TGTGCCAGCAGCAGGGCGACTAGCTCCCCAAACATTCAGTACTTC.

This clonotype was detected ten times or more. This sequence joins TRBV7-2 and TRBJ1-1; D is ambiguous. The length of the CDR3 is 13 residues. Per germline, CDR1 SGHTA and CDR2 FQGNSA. V was clipped by 4 bases and J by 8 bases, with 14 bases between them. The CDR3 DNA follows: TGTGCCAGCAGCTCACCGACGGGTTTAGAAGCTTTCTTT. Translation gives CASSSPTGLEAFF. The entire variable domain, with the rest obtained from reference TRBV7-2 and TRBJ1-1, is as follows: GAGVSQSPSNKVTEKGKDVELRCDPISGHTALYWYRQSLGQGLEFLIYFQGNSAPDKSGLPSDRFSAERTGGSVSTLTIQRTQQEDSAVYLCASSSPTGLEAFFGQGTRLTVV.

The chain carries TRBV5-1 and TRBJ2-2; 11 bases fit TRBD2. The V gene end was trimmed by 4 bases and the J gene end by 0 bases; junction bases not matched to a gene: 8. CDR1 and CDR2 (germline): SGHRS, YFSETQ. The CDR3 has 18 residues. The DNA of the CDR3 is TGCGCCAGCAGCCCCGGGCTAGCGGGAGGCTCGAACACCGGGGAGCTGTTTTTT. This encodes CASSPGLAGGSNTGELFF.

Within the sample, this clonotype is medium-sized (0.01 to 0.1%). The chain links TRBV29-1 to TRBJ2-7, with D possibly matching TRBD1 (7 bases). The CDR3 has 13 amino acids. Between the trimmed V and J ends, which lost 4 bases and 5 bases, there was a span of 15 bases. Germline-derived CDR1 and CDR2 are SQVTM and ANQGSEA. CDR3 amino acids: CSVVQGGDNEQYF. CDR3 coding DNA: TGCAGCGTTGTTCAGGGGGGAGACAACGAGCAGTACTTC.

The rearrangement links TRBV20-1 to TRBJ2-2, with a possible D match to TRBD2 (5 bases). The V gene's germline CDR1 is DFQATT and CDR2 SNEGSKA (reference sequence). With 3 bases removed from V and 2 bases from J, the gap between germline ends came to 10 bases. The CDR3 consists of 14 residues. The CDR3 sequence: CSASRRANTGELFF. The CDR3 nucleotides read TGCAGTGCTAGTCGGCGGGCAAACACCGGGGAGCTGTTTTTT.

At least ten counts were recorded for this clonotype. V gene TRBV20-1 combines with J gene TRBJ2-7; TRBD1 is a possible D gene (5 bases). Germline CDR1 reads DFQATT; CDR2 reads SNEGSKA (reference sequence). This CDR3 comprises 13 residues. V gave up 5 bases and J gave up 3 bases, with 14 bases separating them. The CDR3 protein is CSAQHRLGYEQYF. The CDR3 region has the DNA TGCAGTGCTCAACACAGGTTAGGCTACGAGCAGTACTTC.

This clonotype was recorded many times. The rearrangement links TRBV5-4 to TRBJ1-2, with D perhaps TRBD1 (6 bases). V gave up 4 bases and J gave up 0 bases, with 13 bases separating them. This CDR3 has 15 residues. Germline CDR1 reads SGHNT; CDR2 reads YYREEE (reference sequence). In DNA form, the CDR3 reads TGTGCCAGCAGCCCTGGGGGGCAATCTAACTATGGCTACACCTTC. This encodes CASSPGGQSNYGYTF.

This clonotype appeared many times. This chain uses TRBV6-5 with TRBJ1-6; D gene ambiguous. V lost 6 bases and J lost 6, with 12 bases in between. Germline V gives CDR1 MNHEY, CDR2 SVGAGI. The CDR3 is 14 residues long. The CDR3 spells CASRADGSNSPLHF. DNA of the CDR3: TGTGCCAGCAGGGCGGACGGGTCTAATTCACCCCTCCACTTT.

Many counts were recorded for this clonotype. CDR3: CASSLGGNPSYEQYF. The CDR3 nucleotides are TGTGCCAGCAGCTTAGGGGGAAATCCCTCCTACGAGCAGTACTTC. This sequence joins TRBV13 and TRBJ2-7; no reliable D call. With 0 bases removed from V and 0 bases from J, the gap between germline ends came to 9 bases. The CDR3 has 15 residues. Looked up from germline, CDR1 is PRHDT and CDR2 is FYEKMQ (reference sequence).